This T cell receptor beta chain was retrieved from a study of neurological immune-mediated disorders. The cDNA was synthesized by means of template-switch 5'RACE, which was carried out with 10-nucleotide random UMIs. Via MiXCR, TCRdb re-called the 5' RACE reads, giving one row per CDR3 protein. In the table there are some 56,000 distinct CDR3 sequences, roughly 3.8% of which are singletons. Germline CDR1 reads MNHEY; CDR2 reads SMNVEV (reference sequence). V was shortened by 6 bases and J by 7 bases, with 24 bases between the two germline ends. The CDR3 length is 16 residues. Sample: PBMCs. The chain is built from TRBV27 and TRBJ1-2, with D possibly TRBD1 on 6 matching bases. The sequence was obtained from a man aged 60 to 75 with multiple sclerosis. CDR3 coding DNA: TGTGCCAGCAGCCGGGGGGCCGGGACACCGAGAAGTGGCTACACCTTC. Translation gives CASSRGAGTPRSGYTF.